This paragraph reports one T cell receptor (beta chain). Antigen specificity is unknown. Other DNA sequences in the same sample also yield this CDR3. This record belongs to a study of cytomegalovirus exposure and HLA in healthy donors. Study-wide results and caveats: A later analysis linked 15,000 to 20,000 TCR beta sequences to HLA alleles at 0.05 false discovery rate. Later analysis identified several of the most significant clusters that appeared linked to common viral pathogens. A later examination showed that TCR association rates differed by HLA locus, with DRB1 most and HLA-C fewest.

The junction had 8 bases not matched to a gene; V was cut back by 2 bases and J by 3 bases. The CDR3 is made up of 16 amino acids. The germline V gene has CDR1 SGHRS and CDR2 YFSETQ. Vbeta (60) and Jbeta (13) primers were used in the PCR. The assay was immunoSEQ multiplex PCR, and TCRdb's table has in-frame clones only and misses some. Of around 57,000 clones listed, 80% to 90% are singletons. Sequenced input: PBMCs. This clonotype was sampled from a man in his thirties or forties in good health and CMV-seropositive. V is TRBV5-1 and J is TRBJ1-5; 7 bases agree with TRBD1. CDR3 sequence reads: CASSLTGDRPNQPQHF. DNA of the CDR3: TGCGCCAGCAGCTTAACAGGGGACCGTCCCAATCAGCCCCAGCATTTT.